These T cell receptor beta chains were read from a single sample in a study of blood T cells in healthy people across ages. TCRdb independently ran MiXCR on the 5' RACE reads; one entry per CDR3 protein. The sample comprises some 1,000,000 distinct CDR3 sequences, approximately 25% of which are singletons, and around 0.75% rests with the top ten. In addition, the sample was reused for a study of T cells of mothers and their children.

Sequenced input: blood. The receptors were sampled from a girl aged 2-10 years in good health. The CDR3 runs from the conserved cysteine through the conserved F or W. D genes are given only for firm matches. The size field is filled for only some rows; it gives once, few, many or a size class.

cdr3_nt	cdr3_aa	clone_size	cdr3_length	d_call	v_call	j_call
TGTGCCAGCAGTGAAAGGGACCCCTTATTTTTCGAAGGGGCCGACGTCCTGACTTTC	CASSERDPLFFEGADVLTF	few	19	.	TRBV2	TRBJ2-6
TGCAGTGCTAGAGATGTAGTAGCCGAGCAGTACTTC	CSARDVVAEQYF	.	12	.	TRBV20-1	TRBJ2-7
TGCGCCAGCAGCTATCAGGGGGTGAACACTGAAGCTTTCTTT	CASSYQGVNTEAFF	.	14	TRBD1	TRBV5-1	TRBJ1-1
TGTGCCAGCAGCCAAGATGACGGTTCAGATACGCAGTATTTT	CASSQDDGSDTQYF	.	14	.	TRBV4-2	TRBJ2-3
TGTGCCAGCAGTCCGAGGGGGCCCACCGGGGAGCTGTTTTTT	CASSPRGPTGELFF	few	14	TRBD1	TRBV12-3/TRBV12-4	TRBJ2-2
TGCGCCAGCAGCCGAACAAAGAGGTACCAAGAGACCCAGTACTTC	CASSRTKRYQETQYF	.	15	.	TRBV4-3	TRBJ2-5
TGTGCCAGCAGCTTAGAGGGGGTGATCTACGAGCAGTACTTC	CASSLEGVIYEQYF	few	14	.	TRBV7-2	TRBJ2-7
TGCAGCGTTGCTTCCCTGGAGACCCAGTACTTC	CSVASLETQYF	.	11	.	TRBV29-1	TRBJ2-5
TGCGCCAGCAGCACTAGGACTAGCGGGAGTCTCGACGAGCAGTACTTC	CASSTRTSGSLDEQYF	few	16	TRBD2	TRBV5-1	TRBJ2-7
TGTGCCAGCAGCCACGCGATTCGATACAATGAGCAGTTCTTC	CASSHAIRYNEQFF	few	14	.	TRBV3-1	TRBJ2-1
TGTGCCAGTGTTCAACTAGCGGGGTCCTACGAGCAGTACTTC	CASVQLAGSYEQYF	.	14	TRBD2	TRBV6-5	TRBJ2-7
TGCAGCGTTGTTGTGGGACAGGGCTTCGAGCAGTACTTC	CSVVVGQGFEQYF	.	13	TRBD1	TRBV29-1	TRBJ2-7
TGTGCCAGCAGCCCACGGCCAACAGAAGAGCAGTTCTTC	CASSPRPTEEQFF	few	13	.	TRBV11-2	TRBJ2-1
TGCAGCGTTTACAGGGGGCCGGATGAGCAGTTCTTC	CSVYRGPDEQFF	.	12	TRBD1	TRBV29-1	TRBJ2-1
TGCAGCCTACAACTAGCGGGAGGTTACGATACGCAGTATTTT	CSLQLAGGYDTQYF	.	14	TRBD2	TRBV20-1	TRBJ2-3
TGTGCCAGCAGCTTGCTGGACGGGAGGGCCGATGAGCAGTTCTTC	CASSLLDGRADEQFF	few	15	TRBD2	TRBV7-2	TRBJ2-1
TGTGCCAGCAGCCCCCAGGCGCGGCTCACAGGTTCACCCCTCCACTTT	CASSPQARLTGSPLHF	once	16	.	TRBV3-1	TRBJ1-6
TGTGCCGGCAGTGAATCGGTGAACCTTAGCACAGATACGCAGTATTTT	CAGSESVNLSTDTQYF	.	16	.	TRBV2	TRBJ2-3
TGCAGCGTTGAATCTAACAGGGGCTTCTACAATGAGCAGTTCTTC	CSVESNRGFYNEQFF	.	15	TRBD1	TRBV29-1	TRBJ2-1
TGTGCCAGCAGCCAAAGAATTGACGAAGCCGAAGCTTTCTTT	CASSQRIDEAEAFF	few	14	.	TRBV7-6	TRBJ1-1
TGTGCCAGCAGCTCTAGGACAGGGGAGCCCCAGCATTTT	CASSSRTGEPQHF	few	13	TRBD1	TRBV7-8	TRBJ1-5
TGTGCCAGCAGCCAACCCCGGGACCGGTACTACGAGCAGTACTTC	CASSQPRDRYYEQYF	few	15	.	TRBV7-9	TRBJ2-7
TGTGCCAGCAGCTTATCGAGGGGGATGGAGACCCAGTACTTC	CASSLSRGMETQYF	few	14	.	TRBV7-9	TRBJ2-5
TGTGCCAGCAGTTTAATCAAGGTTTTAGCCAAAAACATTCAGTACTTC	CASSLIKVLAKNIQYF	many	16	.	TRBV28	TRBJ2-4
TGTGCCACCACCGGGGACAGGAGCCCAGAGACCCAGTACTTC	CATTGDRSPETQYF	few	14	TRBD1	TRBV19	TRBJ2-5
TGCAGTGCTAGTGAGGGATATACCGGGGAGCTGTTTTTT	CSASEGYTGELFF	.	13	.	TRBV20-1	TRBJ2-2
TGTGCCAGCATGTCGGGAGGGCATCACAAGTACTTC	CASMSGGHHKYF	few	12	TRBD2	TRBV25-1	TRBJ2-5
TGCAGTGCTAGAGGACGCCCTAGCGGGGGAAATCACGAGCAGTACTTC	CSARGRPSGGNHEQYF	.	16	TRBD2	TRBV20-1	TRBJ2-7